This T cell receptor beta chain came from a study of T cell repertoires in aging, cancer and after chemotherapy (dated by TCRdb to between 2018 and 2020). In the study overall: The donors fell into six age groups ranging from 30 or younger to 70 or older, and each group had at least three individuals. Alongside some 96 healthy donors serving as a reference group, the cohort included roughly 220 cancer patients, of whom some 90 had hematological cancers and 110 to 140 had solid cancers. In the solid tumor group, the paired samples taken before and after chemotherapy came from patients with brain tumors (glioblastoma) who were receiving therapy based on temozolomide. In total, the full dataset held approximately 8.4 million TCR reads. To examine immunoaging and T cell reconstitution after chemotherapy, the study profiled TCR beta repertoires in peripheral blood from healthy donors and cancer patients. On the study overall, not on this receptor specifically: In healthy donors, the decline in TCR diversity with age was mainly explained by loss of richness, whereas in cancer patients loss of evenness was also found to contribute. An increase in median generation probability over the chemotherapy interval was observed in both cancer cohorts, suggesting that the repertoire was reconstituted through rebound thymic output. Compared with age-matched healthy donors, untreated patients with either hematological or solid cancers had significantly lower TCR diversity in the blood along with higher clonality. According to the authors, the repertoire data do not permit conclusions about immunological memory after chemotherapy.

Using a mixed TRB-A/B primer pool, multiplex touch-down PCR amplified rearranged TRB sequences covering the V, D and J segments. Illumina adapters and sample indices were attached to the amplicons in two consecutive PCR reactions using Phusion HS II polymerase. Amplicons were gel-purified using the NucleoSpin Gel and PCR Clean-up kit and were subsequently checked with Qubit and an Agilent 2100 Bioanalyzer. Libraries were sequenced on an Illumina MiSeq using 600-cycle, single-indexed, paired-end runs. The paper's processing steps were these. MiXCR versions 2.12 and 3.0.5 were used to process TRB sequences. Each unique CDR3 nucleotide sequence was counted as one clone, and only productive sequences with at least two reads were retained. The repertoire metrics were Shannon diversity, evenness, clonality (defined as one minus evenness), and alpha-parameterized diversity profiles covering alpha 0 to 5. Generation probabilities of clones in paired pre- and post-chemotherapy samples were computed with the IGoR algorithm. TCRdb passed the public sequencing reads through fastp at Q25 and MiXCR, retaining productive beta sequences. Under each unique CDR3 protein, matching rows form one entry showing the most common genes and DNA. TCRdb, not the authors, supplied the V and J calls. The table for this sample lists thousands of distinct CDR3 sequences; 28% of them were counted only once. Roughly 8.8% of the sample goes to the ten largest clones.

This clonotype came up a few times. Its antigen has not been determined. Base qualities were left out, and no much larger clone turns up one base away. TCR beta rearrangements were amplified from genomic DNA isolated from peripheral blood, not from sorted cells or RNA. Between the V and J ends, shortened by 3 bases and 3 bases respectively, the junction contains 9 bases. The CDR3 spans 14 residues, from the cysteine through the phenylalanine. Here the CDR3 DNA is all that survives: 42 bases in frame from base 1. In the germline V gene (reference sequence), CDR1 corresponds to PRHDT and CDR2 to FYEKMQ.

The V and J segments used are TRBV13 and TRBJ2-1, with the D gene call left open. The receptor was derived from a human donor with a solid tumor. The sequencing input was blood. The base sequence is TGTGCCAGCAGCTTGAATACGGTCTACAATGAGCAGTTCTTC. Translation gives CASSLNTVYNEQFF. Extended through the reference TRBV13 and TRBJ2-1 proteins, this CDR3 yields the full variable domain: AAGVIQSPRHLIKEKRETATLKCYPIPRHDTVYWYQQGPGQDPQFLISFYEKMQSDKGSIPDRFSAQQFSDYHSELNMSSLELGDSALYFCASSLNTVYNEQFFGPGTRLTVL.